This record concerns one T cell receptor beta chain sequence. The germline V gene has CDR1 MDHEN and CDR2 SYDVKM. Trimming left V 5 bases short and J 4 bases short, with 17 bases between. This CDR3 has 15 residues. These data come from a study of blood T cell repertoires in COVID-19. Assignments of participants to cohorts depended upon their own reported clinical history. In Cohort 3, a recovered donor had either two negative PCRs, clearance, or symptom resolution. Repertoires were generated with immunoSEQ multiplex PCR, while TCRdb's copy carries only in-frame clones and drops some. Of 330,000 or so clones listed, 75% to 90% are singletons.

This chain links TRBV28 with TRBJ1-2; D is unresolved. Material: PBMCs or T cells enriched from blood (not recorded which). This TCR came from a man aged 25 to 45 who had recovered from COVID-19. CDR3 loop: CASSPERVGSYGYTF. For the CDR3, the DNA is TGTGCCAGCAGTCCGGAGCGGGTAGGGAGCTATGGCTACACCTTC.